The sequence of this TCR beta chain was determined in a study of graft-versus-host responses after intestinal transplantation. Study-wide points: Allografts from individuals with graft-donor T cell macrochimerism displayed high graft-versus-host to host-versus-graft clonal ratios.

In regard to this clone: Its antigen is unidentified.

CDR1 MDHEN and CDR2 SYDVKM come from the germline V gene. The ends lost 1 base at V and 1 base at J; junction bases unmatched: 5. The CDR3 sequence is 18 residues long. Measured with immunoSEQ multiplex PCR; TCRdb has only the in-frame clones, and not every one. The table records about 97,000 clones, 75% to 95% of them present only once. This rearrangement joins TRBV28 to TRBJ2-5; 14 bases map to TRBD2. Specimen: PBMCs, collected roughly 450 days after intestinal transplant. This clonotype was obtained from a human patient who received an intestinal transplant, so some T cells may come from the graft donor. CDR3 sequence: CASSLFSGLAGAQETQYF. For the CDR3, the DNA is TGTGCCAGCAGTTTATTTTCGGGACTAGCGGGGGCCCAAGAGACCCAGTACTTC.